This is a list of T cell receptor beta chains from one sample in a study of cytotoxic CD8 clonotypes in ibrutinib-treated CLL. The table came from immunoSEQ multiplex PCR; TCRdb's copy has only in-frame clones and leaves some out. The sample lists around 310,000 clones; around four fifths were seen once. The input for sequencing was PBMCs, taken before ibrutinib treatment. The receptors here all came from a human donor with chronic lymphocytic leukemia. The CDR3 runs from the conserved cysteine through the conserved F or W. A D gene is named only where the DNA matches it firmly. For some rows the clone size is stated as once, few or many, or as a class when expanded; others skip it.

J: TRBJ1-1
size: .
D: .
V: TRBV18
DNA: TGTGCCAGCTCACCACCGAGTCCGGGGGCTGGTACTGAAGCTTTCTTT
CDR3: CASSPPSPGAGTEAFF

J: TRBJ2-7
size: .
D: TRBD2
V: TRBV27
DNA: TGTGCCAGCAGTGAACTAGCGGAGAAGGTCAAGCAGTACTTC
CDR3: CASSELAEKVKQYF

J: TRBJ2-3
size: few
D: .
V: TRBV2
DNA: TGTGCCAGCAGCAGTTACCCCGGTGCTAGCAGTGCGGGAGATACGCAGTATTTT
CDR3: CASSSYPGASSAGDTQYF

J: TRBJ2-2
size: .
D: .
V: TRBV7-2
DNA: TGTGCCAGCAGCCCGGTCAGCCAGACCGGGGAGCTGTTTTTT
CDR3: CASSPVSQTGELFF

J: TRBJ1-2
size: .
D: .
V: TRBV19
DNA: TGTGCCAGTAGTATAGTGGACGGAGGATATGGCTACACCTTC
CDR3: CASSIVDGGYGYTF

J: TRBJ2-1
size: once
D: TRBD2
V: TRBV7-9
DNA: TGTGCCAGCAGCTCTGCTAGCGGGACGCTGTACAATGAGCAGTTCTTC
CDR3: CASSSASGTLYNEQFF

J: TRBJ2-3
size: .
D: TRBD2
V: TRBV7-2
DNA: TGTGCCAGCAGCTTAGCAGCGGGGCAGGATACGCAGTATTTT
CDR3: CASSLAAGQDTQYF

J: TRBJ2-7
size: .
D: .
V: TRBV6-5
DNA: TGTGCCAGCAGTTACTCGGAGGGGTTTTACGAGCAGTACTTC
CDR3: CASSYSEGFYEQYF

J: TRBJ2-7
size: .
D: TRBD1
V: TRBV5-1
DNA: TGCGCCAGCAGCCTCGGACAGGGTTATGCCGAGCAGTACTTC
CDR3: CASSLGQGYAEQYF

J: TRBJ2-4
size: .
D: .
V: TRBV5-1
DNA: TGCGCCAGCAGCGTTGGGGCGTTTTCCGGGACCCAAAACATTCAGTACTTC
CDR3: CASSVGAFSGTQNIQYF

J: TRBJ2-2
size: .
D: TRBD2
V: TRBV11-1
DNA: TGTGCCAGCAGCCGCCGACTAGCCGACACCGGGGAGCTGTTTTTT
CDR3: CASSRRLADTGELFF

J: TRBJ2-3
size: few
D: TRBD2
V: TRBV6-5
DNA: TGTGCCAGCAGTCAACGGACTAGCACCGATACGCAGTATTTT
CDR3: CASSQRTSTDTQYF

J: TRBJ2-5
size: .
D: TRBD1
V: TRBV2
DNA: TGTGCCAGCAGTGATAGGGACAGCCTAGAGACCCAGTACTTC
CDR3: CASSDRDSLETQYF

J: TRBJ2-3
size: .
D: TRBD1
V: TRBV5-4
DNA: TGTGCCAGCAGCTTGGGAGGGACAGTCACAGATACGCAGTATTTT
CDR3: CASSLGGTVTDTQYF

J: TRBJ1-4
size: once
D: .
V: TRBV29-1
DNA: TGCAGCGTTGCCAGGGCCTCAACTAATGAAAAACTGTTTTTT
CDR3: CSVARASTNEKLFF

J: TRBJ2-7
size: .
D: TRBD2
V: TRBV19
DNA: TGTGCCAGTAGTAGAAGTCTAGCGGGAGACGAGCAGTACTTC
CDR3: CASSRSLAGDEQYF

J: TRBJ2-5
size: few
D: TRBD2
V: TRBV7-9
DNA: TGTGCCAGCAGGGAAGCGGGGGCCGAAGAGACCCAGTACTTC
CDR3: CASREAGAEETQYF

J: TRBJ2-1
size: .
D: .
V: TRBV5-4
DNA: TGTGCCAGCAGCTTGTTCCTCGGACAGCGGAACTACAATGAGCAGTTCTTC
CDR3: CASSLFLGQRNYNEQFF

J: TRBJ1-4
size: .
D: TRBD1
V: TRBV7-9
DNA: TGTGCCAGCCGAAAGACAGGGCGGAATGAAAAACTGTTTTTT
CDR3: CASRKTGRNEKLFF

J: TRBJ2-5
size: .
D: .
V: TRBV12-5
DNA: TGTGCTAGTGGTTTCTTCGGTAGAGCGGAAGAGACCCAGTACTTC
CDR3: CASGFFGRAEETQYF

J: TRBJ1-2
size: few
D: TRBD1
V: TRBV28
DNA: TGTGCCAGCAGTCAAGGGGGCGGCAGGGACTATGGCTACACCTTC
CDR3: CASSQGGGRDYGYTF

J: TRBJ2-2
size: .
D: .
V: TRBV11-2
DNA: TGTGCCAGCAGCTTAAGAGGGCAGATGAACACCGGGGAGCTGTTTTTT
CDR3: CASSLRGQMNTGELFF

J: TRBJ2-7
size: few
D: TRBD2
V: TRBV9
DNA: TGTGCCAGCAGCGGACCAAGCGGGAACTCCTACGAGCAGTACTTC
CDR3: CASSGPSGNSYEQYF

J: TRBJ2-1
size: .
D: .
V: TRBV7-9
DNA: TGTGCCAGCCTCGACTGGGGCGGTGAGCAGTTCTTC
CDR3: CASLDWGGEQFF

J: TRBJ2-7
size: .
D: .
V: TRBV6-5
DNA: TGTGCCAGCAGTTATGAGCACGATTCCTACGAGCAGTACTTC
CDR3: CASSYEHDSYEQYF

J: TRBJ1-1
size: .
D: TRBD1
V: TRBV25-1
DNA: TGTGCCAGCAGATCTCATAGGACAGGGGGGGGTAGCACTGAAGCTTTCTTT
CDR3: CASRSHRTGGGSTEAFF

J: TRBJ2-5
size: .
D: .
V: TRBV5-1
DNA: TGCGCCAGCAGCTTGGCCGTTGGAACGCAAGAGACCCAGTACTTC
CDR3: CASSLAVGTQETQYF

J: TRBJ1-2
size: .
D: .
V: TRBV27
DNA: TGTGCCAGCAGTTCGGTAGGGTCTTTTGGCTACACCTTC
CDR3: CASSSVGSFGYTF

J: TRBJ2-1
size: .
D: .
V: TRBV18
DNA: TGTGCCAGCTCACCAGGTTCCAGCGGATGGTACAATGAGCAGTTCTTC
CDR3: CASSPGSSGWYNEQFF

J: TRBJ2-3
size: .
D: TRBD2
V: TRBV6-6
DNA: TGTGCCAGCAGTCCCGGGACTAGACACACAGATACGCAGTATTTT
CDR3: CASSPGTRHTDTQYF

J: TRBJ2-1
size: .
D: TRBD1
V: TRBV4-3
DNA: TGCGCCAGCAGCCCCGGGACAGCATACAATGAGCAGTTCTTC
CDR3: CASSPGTAYNEQFF

J: TRBJ1-5
size: .
D: .
V: TRBV30
DNA: TGTGCCTGGTCCCCGGCCCAACATCAGCCCCAGCATTTT
CDR3: CAWSPAQHQPQHF

J: TRBJ2-7
size: once
D: .
V: TRBV27
DNA: TGTGCCAGCAGTCTGCAGGGGGGAGACTACGAGCAGTACTTC
CDR3: CASSLQGGDYEQYF

J: TRBJ2-5
size: .
D: .
V: TRBV7-6
DNA: TGTGCCAGCAGCTGGCTAGAGACCCAGTACTTC
CDR3: CASSWLETQYF

J: TRBJ2-7
size: .
D: .
V: TRBV11-3
DNA: TGTGCCAGCAGCTTACGATCCGACACTTCCTACGAGCAGTACTTC
CDR3: CASSLRSDTSYEQYF

J: TRBJ1-2
size: .
D: .
V: TRBV9
DNA: TGTGCCAGCAGCCCACCGGGACCTAGCTATGGCTACACCTTC
CDR3: CASSPPGPSYGYTF

J: TRBJ2-3
size: .
D: TRBD2
V: TRBV7-2
DNA: TGTGCCAGCAGCTTAGCGAGACCGGGACTAGCGGGAGGAATGGGTACAGATACGCAGTATTTT
CDR3: CASSLARPGLAGGMGTDTQYF

J: TRBJ1-5
size: .
D: .
V: TRBV7-2
DNA: TGTGCCAGCAGCTTAGGCACTCCTAGCAATCAGCCCCAGCATTTT
CDR3: CASSLGTPSNQPQHF

J: TRBJ2-3
size: many
D: .
V: TRBV29-1
DNA: TGCAGCGTTGAGGCTGGGATCGTGGATACGCAGTATTTT
CDR3: CSVEAGIVDTQYF

J: TRBJ1-2
size: .
D: .
V: TRBV15
DNA: TGTGCCACCAGCAGAGAGGGGGACGGTGGCTATGGCTACACCTTC
CDR3: CATSREGDGGYGYTF

J: TRBJ1-1
size: .
D: TRBD1
V: TRBV6-6
DNA: TGTGCCAGCAGTCCAGACAGGGCGGGCACTGAAGCTTTCTTT
CDR3: CASSPDRAGTEAFF

J: TRBJ2-3
size: once
D: TRBD2
V: TRBV7-3
DNA: TGTGCCAGCAGCCCAAGACTAGCTACAGATACGCAGTATTTT
CDR3: CASSPRLATDTQYF

J: TRBJ2-1
size: .
D: TRBD2
V: TRBV5-1
DNA: TGCGCCAGCAGCTTGAGGGACTATTCGTTCGATGAGCAGTTCTTC
CDR3: CASSLRDYSFDEQFF

J: TRBJ1-5
size: .
D: .
V: TRBV2
DNA: TGTGCCAGCAGCGGAGATAATCAGCCCCAGCATTTT
CDR3: CASSGDNQPQHF

J: TRBJ1-2
size: .
D: TRBD1
V: TRBV27
DNA: TGTGCCAGCAGTTTATTCGGGACAGGGCTCTATGGCTACACCTTC
CDR3: CASSLFGTGLYGYTF

J: TRBJ2-5
size: .
D: TRBD2
V: TRBV6-5
DNA: TGTGCCAGCTGGAGCGGGAGGTCCTCCATAGAGACCCAGTACTTC
CDR3: CASWSGRSSIETQYF

J: TRBJ2-5
size: .
D: TRBD1
V: TRBV13
DNA: TGTGCCAGCAGCTCTCCCCGGACAGGGCCGGAGACCCAGTACTTC
CDR3: CASSSPRTGPETQYF

J: TRBJ1-4
size: .
D: .
V: TRBV9
DNA: TGTGCCAGCAGCGGAGGGGTCAGCCTTAATGAAAAACTGTTTTTT
CDR3: CASSGGVSLNEKLFF